The 15 T cell receptor beta chains listed next were all sequenced from one sample in a study of immune evolution from preneoplasia to lung adenocarcinoma. Libraries were prepared by immunoSEQ multiplex PCR; TCRdb keeps only in-frame clonotypes and omits some of them. This sample has roughly 6,200 clones, with more than 65% found just once. The sample consisted of FFPE minimally invasive lung adenocarcinoma tissue. The receptor source for this set is a person over 45 with lung adenocarcinoma.

This chain uses TRBV5-1 with TRBJ1-1, with D unclear. The CDR3 spans 15 residues. V was clipped by 0 bases and J by 1 base, with 10 bases between them. Germline CDR1 and CDR2: SGHRS and YFSETQ. The CDR3 DNA reads TGCGCCAGCAGCTTGGATCCAGCCTCGAACACTGAAGCTTTCTTT. This gives the protein CASSLDPASNTEAFF.

The chain carries TRBV4-2 and TRBJ2-7; D remains unclear. Germline CDR1 LGHNA, CDR2 YNFKEQ. The CDR3 runs 14 residues. V dropped 0 bases and J dropped 4 bases, with 10 bases sitting between them. For the CDR3, the DNA is TGTGCCAGCAGCCAAGATCTGGGTTTTTACGAGCAGTACTTC. Translated: CASSQDLGFYEQYF.

This clone has a single count. The chain carries TRBV10-3 and TRBJ2-1; 10 nucleotides align to TRBD1. Trimming cost V 10 bases and J 7 bases; bases outside gene matches: 10. The germline V gene encodes CDR1 ENHRY and CDR2 SYGVKD. This CDR3 comprises 14 residues. CDR3 region: CATHPGQGNNEQFF. The CDR3 DNA reads as TGTGCCACACATCCGGGACAGGGGAATAATGAGCAGTTCTTC.

The sample holds a few counts of this clone. The chain links TRBV29-1 to TRBJ1-1, with D unresolved. The germline V gene encodes CDR1 SQVTM and CDR2 ANQGSEA. The CDR3 runs 13 residues. V was trimmed by 6 bases and J by 7 bases, leaving 18 bases between them. This chain's CDR3 is CSVSDSMSDEAFF. The CDR3 DNA reads as TGCAGCGTGTCGGACTCAATGAGTGATGAAGCTTTCTTT.

The rearrangement uses TRBV11-1 and TRBJ2-7, with D unresolved. V was pared by 5 bases and J by 0 bases, with 11 bases between. Germline CDR1 reads SGHAT; CDR2 reads FQDESV (reference sequence). The CDR3 contains 14 residues. The DNA of the CDR3 is TGTGCCAGCAGCCCCTACCAAGGCTCCTACGAGCAGTACTTC. Protein sequence: CASSPYQGSYEQYF.

This rearrangement joins TRBV2 to TRBJ2-5; maybe TRBD2 (6 bases). This CDR3 spans 14 amino acids. Trimming took 3 bases from V and 1 from J, leaving 9 bases between them. Germline CDR1 SNHLY, CDR2 FYNNEI. The CDR3 spells CASSEGGVQETQYF. The CDR3 DNA follows: TGTGCCAGCAGTGAGGGGGGAGTCCAAGAGACCCAGTACTTC.

The chain has TRBV28 and TRBJ2-7, with D unclear. The CDR3 runs 13 residues. The V end was cut by 5 bases, the J end by 4 bases, with 12 bases between. Germline CDR1 is MDHEN and CDR2 is SYDVKM. The CDR3 nucleotides read TGTGCCAGCAGTCCCCCTCCTAGGTACGAGCAGTACTTC. It specifies CASSPPPRYEQYF.

This chain joins TRBV11-2 and TRBJ2-5; 12 bases match TRBD2. Germline V gene data show CDR1 as SGHAT and CDR2 as FQNNGV. V shed 5 bases and J 5 bases; nucleotides not matched to a gene: 6. The CDR3 runs 15 residues. DNA of the CDR3: TGTGCCAGCAGCCTCCAGCTAGCGGGGGGGGAGACCCAGTACTTC. This translates into CASSLQLAGGETQYF.

The chain links TRBV5-1 to TRBJ2-3; D possibly corresponds to TRBD2 (5 bases). Germline assignment: CDR1 SGHRS and CDR2 YFSETQ. Trimming left V 2 bases short and J 4 bases short, with 11 bases between. The CDR3 contains 14 residues. The chain's CDR3 is CASSFAGQADTQYF. The CDR3 DNA follows: TGCGCCAGCAGCTTCGCGGGCCAGGCAGATACGCAGTATTTT.

The V gene is TRBV14, the J gene TRBJ2-1; TRBD1 or TRBD2 may be the D gene (5 bases each). The CDR3 is made up of 16 amino acids. Trimming shortened V by 4 bases and J by 0 bases, and 13 bases separated the two germline ends. Germline V gene lookup returns CDR1 SGHDN and CDR2 FVKESK. The CDR3 region is CASSPRDPLSYNEQFF. CDR3 DNA sequence: TGTGCCAGCAGCCCTCGGGACCCACTCTCCTACAATGAGCAGTTCTTC.

The rearrangement joins TRBV11-2 to TRBJ1-6; no definite D call. V was cut by 1 base and J by 0 bases, with 13 bases left in between. Germline V gene lookup returns CDR1 SGHAT and CDR2 FQNNGV. The CDR3 sequence is 18 residues long. CDR3 residues: CASSLGVTRSSYNSPLHF. DNA of the CDR3: TGTGCCAGCAGCTTAGGTGTCACCCGGAGCTCCTATAATTCACCCCTCCACTTT.

The V call is TRBV28, the J call TRBJ2-6, with D unclear. This CDR3 has 15 amino acids. From germline, CDR1 is MDHEN and CDR2 SYDVKM. The V end lost 5 bases, the J end lost 0 bases, and 8 bases lay between the germline ends. The CDR3 sequence: CASSPDSSGANVLTF. The CDR3 bases are TGTGCCAGCAGTCCAGACTCCTCTGGGGCCAACGTCCTGACTTTC.

V usage is TRBV25-1 and J usage is TRBJ2-7, with D uncertain. The CDR3 loop spans 13 amino acids. CDR1 and CDR2 (germline): MGHDK, SYGVNS. V lost 4 bases and J 2 bases, leaving 9 bases between the germline ends. CDR3 nucleotides: TGTGCCAGCAGTGTAGGGTTAACCTACGAGCAGTACTTC. Amino acids: CASSVGLTYEQYF.

The chain carries TRBV5-1 and TRBJ2-1; TRBD2 matches at 7 bases. V shed 1 base and J 4 bases; nucleotides not matched to a gene: 5. This CDR3 comprises 15 residues. Germline V gives CDR1 SGHRS, CDR2 YFSETQ. CDR3 nucleotide sequence: TGCGCCAGCAGCTTGATGAGCGGGGCGTACAATGAGCAGTTCTTC. Residues: CASSLMSGAYNEQFF.

This sequence joins TRBV18 and TRBJ2-1; weak D call: TRBD1 (5 bases). Germline V gene data show CDR1 as KGHSH and CDR2 as LQKENI. V lost 7 bases to trimming and J lost 0 bases, with 7 bases between them. CDR3 size: 13 residues. This CDR3 is CASLQGSYNEQFF. In nucleotides, the CDR3 is TGTGCCAGCTTGCAGGGCTCCTACAATGAGCAGTTCTTC.